Listed below are T cell receptor beta chains from one sample, sequenced in a study of shared clonotypes between healthy human individuals. Assay used: immunoSEQ multiplex PCR; TCRdb lists only in-frame clones, some missing. The profile covers about 2.4 million clones, with 80% to 95% appearing a single time and around 0.4% taken by the ten largest. Sequenced sample: naive CD4+ T cells from PBMCs. These receptors were taken from a man aged 18 to 30 in good health. Some clones in this sample may be carry-over from other donors' samples. The CDR3 runs from the conserved cysteine through the conserved F or W. The D gene is left open where the match is weak. Size tells how often a clone was seen (once, few, many) or the class of an expanded clone, and some rows leave it out.

J gene,clone size,D gene,V gene,CDR3 DNA,CDR3 protein
TRBJ2-2,.,.,TRBV7-9,TGTGCCAGCAGCTTAGCGGGACGAGTAAACACCGGGGAGCTGTTTTTT,CASSLAGRVNTGELFF
TRBJ1-1,.,.,TRBV7-9,TGTGCCAGCAGCTTGTGGGAACTGAACACTGAAGCTTTCTTT,CASSLWELNTEAFF
TRBJ2-7,.,.,TRBV7-2,TGTGCCAGCAGCCCAACTTCCCACGTAAGGGGCGAGCAGTACTTC,CASSPTSHVRGEQYF
TRBJ2-3,.,TRBD2,TRBV6-1,TGTGCCAGCAGTGATCTATGGGCGGGAGGATCAGATACGCAGTATTTT,CASSDLWAGGSDTQYF
TRBJ2-1,.,.,TRBV7-9,TGTGCCAGCAGCTTAGGGGCCCGGTACAATGAGCAGTTCTTC,CASSLGARYNEQFF
TRBJ1-1,few,.,TRBV18,TGTGCCAGCTCACTCCAGGGGACTTCGAACACTGAAGCTTTCTTT,CASSLQGTSNTEAFF
TRBJ1-1,.,TRBD1,TRBV5-4,TGTGCCAGCAGCGTAGGGGGCCTGAGCCGTAGAGCTTTCTTT,CASSVGGLSRRAFF
TRBJ1-1,.,.,TRBV7-2,TGTGCCAGCAGCTTTTCGGGGGACACTGAAGCTTTCTTT,CASSFSGDTEAFF
TRBJ1-4,.,TRBD1,TRBV5-1,TGCGCCAGCAGCGTAATGGGACAGGGGGAGGAAAAACTGTTTTTT,CASSVMGQGEEKLFF
TRBJ2-2,.,.,TRBV11-2,TGTGCCAGCAGCTTAGCGGGGGGCAACACCGGGGAGCTGTTTTTT,CASSLAGGNTGELFF
TRBJ2-7,once,TRBD2,TRBV11-3,TGTGCCAGCAGCTTGAGCGGGAGTGGTGTATCCGAGCAGTACTTC,CASSLSGSGVSEQYF
TRBJ2-5,.,TRBD2,TRBV7-9,TGTGCCAGCAGGCTAGCGGGAAAAGAGACCCAGTACTTC,CASRLAGKETQYF
TRBJ2-3,.,.,TRBV28,TGTGCCAGCAGTTCCCGTTCGGATACGCAGTATTTT,CASSSRSDTQYF
TRBJ2-7,once,TRBD1,TRBV19,TGTGCCAGTAGTGTGACCGGGACAGGTGCCGAGCAGTACTTC,CASSVTGTGAEQYF
TRBJ2-7,once,.,TRBV5-4,TGTGCCAGCAGCTTGGTTCGGGATTCCTACGAGCAGTACTTC,CASSLVRDSYEQYF
TRBJ2-5,.,.,TRBV29-1,TGCAGCGTTGGGGATGAGACCCAGTACTTC,CSVGDETQYF
TRBJ1-5,.,.,TRBV28,TGTGCCAGCAGTTCCGGACAGCTTGGCAATCAGCCCCAGCATTTT,CASSSGQLGNQPQHF
TRBJ2-1,.,.,TRBV7-2,TGTGCCAGCAGCTCTTACCAATACAATGAGCAGTTCTTC,CASSSYQYNEQFF
TRBJ2-1,.,TRBD2,TRBV6-5,TGTGCCAGCAGTCCGGAAGGTAGCGGGGCCAATGAGCAGTTCTTC,CASSPEGSGANEQFF
TRBJ2-4,.,TRBD2,TRBV18,TGTGCCAGCTCACCGTTGGCACAGTCGGGGACTAGTATCAAAAACATTCAGTACTTC,CASSPLAQSGTSIKNIQYF
TRBJ2-2,few,TRBD1,TRBV18,TGTGCCAGCTCACCCTTTGGGGACAGGGGAACCGGGGAGCTGTTTTTT,CASSPFGDRGTGELFF
TRBJ1-3,.,.,TRBV28,TGTGCCAGCAGTTTCGGTGGGTACTCTGGAAACACCATATATTTT,CASSFGGYSGNTIYF
TRBJ2-4,.,.,TRBV2,TGTGCCAGCAAGATCGAACTAGCTGCCAAAAACATTCAGTACTTC,CASKIELAAKNIQYF
TRBJ1-1,.,TRBD1,TRBV7-9,TGTGCCAGCAGCTGGCTGACAGGGGTGGACACTGAAGCTTTCTTT,CASSWLTGVDTEAFF
TRBJ1-2,.,.,TRBV19,TGTGCCAGTAGTTTCCGTCGGCAGGGTTCTGGCTACACCTTC,CASSFRRQGSGYTF
TRBJ2-3,.,.,TRBV6-5,TGTGCCAGCAGTTACGATCACACAGATACGCAGTATTTT,CASSYDHTDTQYF
TRBJ2-1,.,TRBD2,TRBV4-1,TGCGCCAGCAGCCCGTTGGGAGGCGGGGGGGGTTACAATGAGCAGTTCTTC,CASSPLGGGGGYNEQFF